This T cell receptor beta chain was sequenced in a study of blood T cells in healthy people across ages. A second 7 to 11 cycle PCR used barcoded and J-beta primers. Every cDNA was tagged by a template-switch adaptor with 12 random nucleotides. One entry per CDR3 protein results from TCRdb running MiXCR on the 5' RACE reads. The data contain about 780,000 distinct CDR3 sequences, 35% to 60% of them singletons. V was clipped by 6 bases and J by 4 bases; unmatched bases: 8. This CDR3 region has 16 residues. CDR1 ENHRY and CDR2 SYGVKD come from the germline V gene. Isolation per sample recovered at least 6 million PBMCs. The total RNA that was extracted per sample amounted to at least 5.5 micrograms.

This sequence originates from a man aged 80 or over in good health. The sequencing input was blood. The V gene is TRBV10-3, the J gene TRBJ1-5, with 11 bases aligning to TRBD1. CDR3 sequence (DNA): TGTGCCATCAGCGCAACCGGGACAGGGGGTAATCAGCCCCAGCATTTT. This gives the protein CAISATGTGGNQPQHF.